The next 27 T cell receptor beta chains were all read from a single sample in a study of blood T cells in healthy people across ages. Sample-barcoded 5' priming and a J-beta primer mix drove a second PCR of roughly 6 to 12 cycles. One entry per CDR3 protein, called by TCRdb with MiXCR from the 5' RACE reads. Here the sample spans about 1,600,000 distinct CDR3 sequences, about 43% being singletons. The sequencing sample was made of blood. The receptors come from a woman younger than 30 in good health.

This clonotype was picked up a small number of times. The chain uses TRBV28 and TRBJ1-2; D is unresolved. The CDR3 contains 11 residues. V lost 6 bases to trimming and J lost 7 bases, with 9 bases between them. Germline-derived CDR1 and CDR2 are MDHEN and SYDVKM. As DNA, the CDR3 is TGTGCCAGCAGCTCCCCGTCTGGCTACACCTTC. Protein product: CASSSPSGYTF.

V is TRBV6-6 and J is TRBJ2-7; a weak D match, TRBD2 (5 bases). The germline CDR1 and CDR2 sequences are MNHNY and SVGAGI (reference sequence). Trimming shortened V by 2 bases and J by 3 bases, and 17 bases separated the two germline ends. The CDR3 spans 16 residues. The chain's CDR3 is CASSYGQAERLYEQYF. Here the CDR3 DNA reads TGTGCCAGCAGTTACGGTCAAGCGGAAAGACTCTACGAGCAGTACTTC.

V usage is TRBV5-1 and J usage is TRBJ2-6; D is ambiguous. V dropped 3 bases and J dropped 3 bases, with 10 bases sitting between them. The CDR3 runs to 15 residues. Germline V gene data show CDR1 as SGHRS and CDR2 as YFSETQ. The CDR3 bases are TGCGCCAGCAGCTGGGTAGGGAATGGGGCCAACGTCCTGACTTTC. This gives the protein CASSWVGNGANVLTF.

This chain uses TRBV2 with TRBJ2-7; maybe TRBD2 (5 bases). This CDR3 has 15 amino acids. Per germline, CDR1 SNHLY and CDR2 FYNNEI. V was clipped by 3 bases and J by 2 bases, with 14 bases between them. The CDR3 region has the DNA TGTGCCAGCAGTGAGCCAGGACTTAACCCCTACGAGCAGTACTTC. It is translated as CASSEPGLNPYEQYF.

The CDR3 bases are TGTGCCAGCTCACCAAACGGGGCCAGCACAGATACGCAGTATTTT. It specifies CASSPNGASTDTQYF. This chain links TRBV18 with TRBJ2-3; the D gene could be TRBD1 or TRBD2 (5 bases each). The CDR3 totals 15 residues. Germline-derived CDR1 and CDR2 are KGHSH and LQKENI. Trimming took off 2 bases at V and 0 bases at J, with 9 bases between the two ends.

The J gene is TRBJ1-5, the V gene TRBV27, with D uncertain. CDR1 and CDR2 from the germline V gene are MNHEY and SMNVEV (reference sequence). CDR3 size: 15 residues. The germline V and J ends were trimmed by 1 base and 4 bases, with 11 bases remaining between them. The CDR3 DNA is TGTGCCAGCAGTTTATTCGACGGTGGTAATCAGCCCCAGCATTTT. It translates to CASSLFDGGNQPQHF.

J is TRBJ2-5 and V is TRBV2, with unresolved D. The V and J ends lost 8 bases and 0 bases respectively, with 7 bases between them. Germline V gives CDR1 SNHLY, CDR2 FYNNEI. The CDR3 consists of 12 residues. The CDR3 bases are TGTGCCAGCGGAAGGTACCAAGAGACCCAGTACTTC. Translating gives CASGRYQETQYF.

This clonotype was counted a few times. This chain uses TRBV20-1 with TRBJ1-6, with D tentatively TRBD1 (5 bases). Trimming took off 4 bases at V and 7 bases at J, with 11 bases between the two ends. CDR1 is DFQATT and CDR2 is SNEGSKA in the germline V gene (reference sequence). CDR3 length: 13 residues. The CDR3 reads CSAKEQANSPLHF. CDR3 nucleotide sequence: TGCAGTGCTAAGGAACAGGCGAATTCACCCCTCCACTTT.

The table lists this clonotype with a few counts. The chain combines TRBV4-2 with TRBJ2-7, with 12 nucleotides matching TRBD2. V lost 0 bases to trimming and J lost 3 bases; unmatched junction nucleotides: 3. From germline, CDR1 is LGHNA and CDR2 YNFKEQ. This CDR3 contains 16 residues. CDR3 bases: TGTGCCAGCAGCCAAGATACTAGCGGGGGGATCTACGAGCAGTACTTC. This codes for CASSQDTSGGIYEQYF.

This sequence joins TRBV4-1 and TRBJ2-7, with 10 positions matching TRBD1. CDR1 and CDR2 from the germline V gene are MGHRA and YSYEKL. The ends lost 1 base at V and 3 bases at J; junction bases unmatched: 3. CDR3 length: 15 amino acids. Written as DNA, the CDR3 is TGCGCCAGCAGCCAAGTCAGGACAGGGGGCTACGAGCAGTACTTC. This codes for CASSQVRTGGYEQYF.

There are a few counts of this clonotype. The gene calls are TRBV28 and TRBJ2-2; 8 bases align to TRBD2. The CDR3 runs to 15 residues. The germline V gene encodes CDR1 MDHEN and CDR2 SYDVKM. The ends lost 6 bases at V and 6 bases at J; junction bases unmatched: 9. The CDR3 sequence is CASSLGLGEAGELFF. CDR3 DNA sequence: TGTGCCAGCAGCCTGGGACTAGGAGAGGCCGGGGAGCTGTTTTTT.

The CDR3 is CASTKTGPYEQYF. DNA of the CDR3: TGTGCCAGCACCAAGACGGGGCCCTACGAGCAGTACTTC. V usage is TRBV11-2 and J usage is TRBJ2-7; the D call may be TRBD1 or TRBD2 (5 bases each). This CDR3 is built from 13 residues. Per the germline V gene, CDR1 is SGHAT and CDR2 is FQNNGV. The V and J ends lost 7 bases and 2 bases respectively, with 12 bases between them.

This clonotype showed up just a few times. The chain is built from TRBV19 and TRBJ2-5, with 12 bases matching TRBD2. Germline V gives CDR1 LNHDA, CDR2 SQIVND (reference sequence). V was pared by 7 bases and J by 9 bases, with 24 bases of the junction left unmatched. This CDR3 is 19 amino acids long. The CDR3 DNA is TGTGCCAGTAACCAGCTGACTAGCGGGAGAGGATCACCCGTGGGGGCCCAGTACTTC. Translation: CASNQLTSGRGSPVGAQYF.

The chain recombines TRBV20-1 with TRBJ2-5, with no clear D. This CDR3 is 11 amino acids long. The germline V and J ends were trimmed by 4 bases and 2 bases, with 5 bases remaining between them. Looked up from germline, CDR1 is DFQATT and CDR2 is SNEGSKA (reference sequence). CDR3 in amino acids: CSAIKQETQYF. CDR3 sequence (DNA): TGCAGTGCTATCAAACAAGAGACCCAGTACTTC.

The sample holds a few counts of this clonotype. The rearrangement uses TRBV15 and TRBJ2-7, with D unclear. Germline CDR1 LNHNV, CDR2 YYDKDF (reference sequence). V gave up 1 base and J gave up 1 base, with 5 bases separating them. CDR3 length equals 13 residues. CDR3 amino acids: CATSRAVSYEQYF. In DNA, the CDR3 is TGTGCCACCAGCAGAGCGGTTTCCTACGAGCAGTACTTC.

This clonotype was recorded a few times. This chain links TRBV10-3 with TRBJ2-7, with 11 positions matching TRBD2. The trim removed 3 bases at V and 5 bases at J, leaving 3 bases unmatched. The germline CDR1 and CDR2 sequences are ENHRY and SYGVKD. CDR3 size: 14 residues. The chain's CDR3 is CAISDGTSGDEQYF. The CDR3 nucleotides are TGTGCCATCAGTGATGGGACTAGCGGCGACGAGCAGTACTTC.

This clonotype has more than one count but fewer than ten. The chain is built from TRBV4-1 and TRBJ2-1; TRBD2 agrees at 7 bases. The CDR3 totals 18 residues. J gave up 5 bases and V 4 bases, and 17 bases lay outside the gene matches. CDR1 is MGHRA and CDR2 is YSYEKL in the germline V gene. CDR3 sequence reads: CASSRAIVYLGTNNEQFF. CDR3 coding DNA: TGCGCCAGCAGCCGTGCGATTGTGTACCTTGGGACTAACAATGAGCAGTTCTTC.

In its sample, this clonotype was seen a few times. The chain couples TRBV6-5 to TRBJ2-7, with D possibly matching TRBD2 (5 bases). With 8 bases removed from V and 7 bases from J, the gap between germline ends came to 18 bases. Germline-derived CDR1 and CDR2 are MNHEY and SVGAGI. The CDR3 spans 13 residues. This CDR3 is CASGGGIYNEQYF. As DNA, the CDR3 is TGTGCCAGCGGAGGCGGCATCTACAATGAGCAGTACTTC.

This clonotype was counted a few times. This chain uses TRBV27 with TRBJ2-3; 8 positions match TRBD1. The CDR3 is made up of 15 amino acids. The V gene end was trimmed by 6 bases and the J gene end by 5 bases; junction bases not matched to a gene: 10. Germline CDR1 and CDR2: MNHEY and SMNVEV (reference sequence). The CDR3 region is CASRPGQGAGDTQYF. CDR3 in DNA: TGTGCCAGCAGGCCCGGGCAGGGGGCAGGAGATACGCAGTATTTT.

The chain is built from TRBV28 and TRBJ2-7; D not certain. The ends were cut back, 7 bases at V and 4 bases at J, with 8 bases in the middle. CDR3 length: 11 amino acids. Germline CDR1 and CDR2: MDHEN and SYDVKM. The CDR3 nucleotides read TGTGCCAGCACCGCCCCGTACGAGCAGTACTTC. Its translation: CASTAPYEQYF.

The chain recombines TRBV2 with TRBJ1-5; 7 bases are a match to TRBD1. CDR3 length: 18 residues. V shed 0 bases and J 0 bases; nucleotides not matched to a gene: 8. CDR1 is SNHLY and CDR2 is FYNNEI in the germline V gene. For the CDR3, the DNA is TGTGCCAGCAGTGAAGCGGGCCAGGGGGGATGTAGCAATCAGCCCCAGCATTTT. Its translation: CASSEAGQGGCSNQPQHF. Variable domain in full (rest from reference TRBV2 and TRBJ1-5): EPEVTQTPSHQVTQMGQEVILRCVPISNHLYFYWYRQILGQKVEFLVSFYNNEISEKSEIFDDQFSVERPDGSNFTLKIRSTKLEDSAMYFCASSEAGQGGCSNQPQHFGDGTRLSIL.

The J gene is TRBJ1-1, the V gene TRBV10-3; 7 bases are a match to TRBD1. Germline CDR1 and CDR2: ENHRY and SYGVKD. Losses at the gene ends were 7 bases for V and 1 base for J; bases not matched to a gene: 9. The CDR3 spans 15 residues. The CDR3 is CAITATGTENTEAFF. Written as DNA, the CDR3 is TGTGCCATCACCGCTACCGGGACAGAGAACACTGAAGCTTTCTTT.

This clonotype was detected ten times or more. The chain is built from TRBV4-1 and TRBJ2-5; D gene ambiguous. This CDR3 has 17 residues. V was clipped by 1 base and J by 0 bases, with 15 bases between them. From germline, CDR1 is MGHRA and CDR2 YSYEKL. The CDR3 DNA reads TGCGCCAGCAGCCAAGGCTCCCGAGCTGTATACCAAGAGACCCAGTACTTC. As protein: CASSQGSRAVYQETQYF.

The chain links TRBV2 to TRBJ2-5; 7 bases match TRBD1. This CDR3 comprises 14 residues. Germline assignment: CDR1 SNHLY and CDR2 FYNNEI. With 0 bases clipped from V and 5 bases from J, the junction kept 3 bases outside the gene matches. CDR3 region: CASSEAGRGETQYF. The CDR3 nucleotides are TGTGCCAGCAGTGAAGCGGGCAGGGGGGAGACCCAGTACTTC. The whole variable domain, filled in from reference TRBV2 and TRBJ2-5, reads EPEVTQTPSHQVTQMGQEVILRCVPISNHLYFYWYRQILGQKVEFLVSFYNNEISEKSEIFDDQFSVERPDGSNFTLKIRSTKLEDSAMYFCASSEAGRGETQYFGPGTRLLVL.

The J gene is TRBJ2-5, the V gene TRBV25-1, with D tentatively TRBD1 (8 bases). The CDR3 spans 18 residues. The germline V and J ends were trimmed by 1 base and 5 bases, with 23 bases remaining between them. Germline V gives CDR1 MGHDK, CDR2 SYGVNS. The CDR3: CASSESGQGGLRRETQYF. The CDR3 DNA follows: TGTGCCAGCAGTGAATCAGGACAGGGAGGGTTACGGAGGGAGACCCAGTACTTC.

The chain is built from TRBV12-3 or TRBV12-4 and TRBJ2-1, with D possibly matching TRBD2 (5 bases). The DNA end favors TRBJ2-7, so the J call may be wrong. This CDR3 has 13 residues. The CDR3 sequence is CASSLRLADEQYF. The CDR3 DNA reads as TGTGCCAGCAGTTTAAGGCTAGCCGATGAGCAGTACTTC.

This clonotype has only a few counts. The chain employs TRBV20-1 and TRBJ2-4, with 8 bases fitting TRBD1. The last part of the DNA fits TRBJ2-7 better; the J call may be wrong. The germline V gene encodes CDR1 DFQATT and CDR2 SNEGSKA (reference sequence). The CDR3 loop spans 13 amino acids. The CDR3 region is CSAIPDRGYEQYF. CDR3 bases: TGCAGTGCCATACCCGACAGGGGCTACGAGCAGTACTTC.